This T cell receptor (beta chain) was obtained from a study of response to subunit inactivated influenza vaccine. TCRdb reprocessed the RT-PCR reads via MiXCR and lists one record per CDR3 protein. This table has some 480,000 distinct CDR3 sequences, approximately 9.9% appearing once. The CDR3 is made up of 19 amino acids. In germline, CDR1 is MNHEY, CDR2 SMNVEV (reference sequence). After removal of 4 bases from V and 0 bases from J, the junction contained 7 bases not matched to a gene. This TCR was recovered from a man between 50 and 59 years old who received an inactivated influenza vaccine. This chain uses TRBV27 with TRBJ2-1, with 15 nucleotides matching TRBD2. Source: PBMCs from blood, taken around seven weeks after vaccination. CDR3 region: CASSSGLAGGTSSYNEQFF. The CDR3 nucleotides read TGTGCCAGCAGTTCCGGACTAGCGGGAGGGACAAGCTCCTACAATGAGCAGTTCTTC.